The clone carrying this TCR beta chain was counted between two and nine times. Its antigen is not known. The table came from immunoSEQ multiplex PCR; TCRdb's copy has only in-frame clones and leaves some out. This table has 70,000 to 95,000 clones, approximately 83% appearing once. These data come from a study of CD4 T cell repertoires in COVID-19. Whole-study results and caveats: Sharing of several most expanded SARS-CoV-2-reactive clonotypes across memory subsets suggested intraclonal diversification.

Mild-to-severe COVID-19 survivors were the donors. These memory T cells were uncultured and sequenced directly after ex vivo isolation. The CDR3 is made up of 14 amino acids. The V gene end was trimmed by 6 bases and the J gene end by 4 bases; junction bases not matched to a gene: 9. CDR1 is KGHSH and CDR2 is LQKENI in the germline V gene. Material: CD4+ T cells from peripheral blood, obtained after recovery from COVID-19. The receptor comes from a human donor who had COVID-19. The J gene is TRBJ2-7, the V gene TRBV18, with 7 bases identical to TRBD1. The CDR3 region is CASSQRQGWYEQYF. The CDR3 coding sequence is TGTGCCAGCTCGCAGAGACAGGGTTGGTACGAGCAGTACTTC.